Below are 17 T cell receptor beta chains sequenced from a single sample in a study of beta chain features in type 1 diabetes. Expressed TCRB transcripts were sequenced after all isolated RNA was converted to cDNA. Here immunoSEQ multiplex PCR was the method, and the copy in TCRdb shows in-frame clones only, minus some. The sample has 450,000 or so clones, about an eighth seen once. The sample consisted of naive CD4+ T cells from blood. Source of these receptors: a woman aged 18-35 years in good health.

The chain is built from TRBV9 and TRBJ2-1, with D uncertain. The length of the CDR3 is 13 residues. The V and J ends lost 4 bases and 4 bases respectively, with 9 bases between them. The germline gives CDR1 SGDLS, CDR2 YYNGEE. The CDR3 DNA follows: TGTGCCAGCAGCCCAGCCGGGTACAATGAGCAGTTCTTC. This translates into CASSPAGYNEQFF.

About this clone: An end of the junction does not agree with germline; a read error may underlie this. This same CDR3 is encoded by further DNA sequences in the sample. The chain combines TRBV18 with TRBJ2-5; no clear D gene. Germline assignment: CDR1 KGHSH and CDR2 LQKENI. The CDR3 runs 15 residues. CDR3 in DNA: TGTGCCAGCTCGCCACCGTCAGTGGCGGCTGAGACCCAGTACTTC. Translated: CASSPPSVAAETQYF.

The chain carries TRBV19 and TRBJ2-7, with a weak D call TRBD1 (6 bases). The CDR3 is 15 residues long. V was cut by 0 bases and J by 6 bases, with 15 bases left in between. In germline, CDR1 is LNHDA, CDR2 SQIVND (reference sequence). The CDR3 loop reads CASSIDRGPTSEQYF. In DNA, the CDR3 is TGTGCCAGTAGTATAGACAGGGGTCCCACTAGCGAGCAGTACTTC.

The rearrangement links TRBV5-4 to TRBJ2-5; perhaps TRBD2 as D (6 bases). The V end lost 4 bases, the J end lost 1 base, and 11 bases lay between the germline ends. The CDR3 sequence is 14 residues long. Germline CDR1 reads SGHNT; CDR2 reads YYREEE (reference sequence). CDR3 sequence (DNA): TGTGCCAGCAGCGGCCCCGGGGGCCAAGAGACCCAGTACTTC. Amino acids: CASSGPGGQETQYF.

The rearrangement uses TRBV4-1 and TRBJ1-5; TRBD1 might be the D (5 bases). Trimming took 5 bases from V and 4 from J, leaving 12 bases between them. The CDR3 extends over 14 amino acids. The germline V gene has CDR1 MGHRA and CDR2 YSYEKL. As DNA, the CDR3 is TGCGCCAGCAGCTCTCGCAGGGAGAATCAGCCCCAGCATTTT. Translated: CASSSRRENQPQHF.

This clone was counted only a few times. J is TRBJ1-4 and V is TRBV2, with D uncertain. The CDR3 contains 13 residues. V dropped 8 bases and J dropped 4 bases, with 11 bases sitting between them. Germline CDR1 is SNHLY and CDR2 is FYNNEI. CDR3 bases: TGTGCCAGCGGAAGAGGTGTTAATGAAAAACTGTTTTTT. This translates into CASGRGVNEKLFF.

The CDR3, as DNA: TGCAGCGTGGTCGGCTCCCAAGAGACCCAGTACTTC. It specifies CSVVGSQETQYF. The chain uses TRBV29-1 and TRBJ2-5; no firm D call. Germline CDR1 reads SQVTM; CDR2 reads ANQGSEA. V lost 6 bases to trimming and J lost 1 base, with 9 bases between them. This CDR3 comprises 12 residues.

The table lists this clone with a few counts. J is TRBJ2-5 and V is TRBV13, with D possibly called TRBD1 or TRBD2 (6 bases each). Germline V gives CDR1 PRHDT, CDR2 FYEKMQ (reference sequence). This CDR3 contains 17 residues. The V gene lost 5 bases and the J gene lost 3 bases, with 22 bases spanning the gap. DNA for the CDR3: TGTGCCAGCAGCCCACCTGTCCCATCGGGGGCCGAAGAGACCCAGTACTTC. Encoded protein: CASSPPVPSGAEETQYF.

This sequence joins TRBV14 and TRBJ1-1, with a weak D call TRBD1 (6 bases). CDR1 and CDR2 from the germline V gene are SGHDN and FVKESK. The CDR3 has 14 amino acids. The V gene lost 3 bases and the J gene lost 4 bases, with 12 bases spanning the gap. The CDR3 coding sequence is TGTGCCAGCAGCCAGCAGGGGAGGATCACTGAAGCTTTCTTT. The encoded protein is CASSQQGRITEAFF.

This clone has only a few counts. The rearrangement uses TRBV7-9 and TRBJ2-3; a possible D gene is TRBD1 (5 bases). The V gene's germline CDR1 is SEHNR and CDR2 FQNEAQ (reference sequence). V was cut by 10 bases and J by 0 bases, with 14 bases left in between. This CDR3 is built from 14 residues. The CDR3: CATVRTPSTDTQYF. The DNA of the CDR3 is TGTGCCACCGTTCGGACACCTAGCACAGATACGCAGTATTTT.

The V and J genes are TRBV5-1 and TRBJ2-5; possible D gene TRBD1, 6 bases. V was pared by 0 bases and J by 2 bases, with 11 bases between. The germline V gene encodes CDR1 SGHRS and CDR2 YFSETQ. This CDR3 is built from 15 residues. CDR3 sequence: CASSLGDKSQETQYF. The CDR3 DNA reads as TGCGCCAGCAGCTTGGGGGACAAATCGCAAGAGACCCAGTACTTC.

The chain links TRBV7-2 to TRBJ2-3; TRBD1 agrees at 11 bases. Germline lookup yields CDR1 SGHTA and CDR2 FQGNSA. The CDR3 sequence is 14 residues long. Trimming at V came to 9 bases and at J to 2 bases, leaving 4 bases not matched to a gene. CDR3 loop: CASRTGGNTDTQYF. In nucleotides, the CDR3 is TGTGCCAGTAGGACAGGGGGCAACACAGATACGCAGTATTTT.

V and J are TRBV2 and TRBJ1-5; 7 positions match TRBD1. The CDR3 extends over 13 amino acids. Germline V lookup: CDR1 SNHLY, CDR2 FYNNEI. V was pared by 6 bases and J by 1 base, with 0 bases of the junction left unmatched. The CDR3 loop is CASRGQSNQPQHF. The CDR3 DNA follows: TGTGCCAGCAGGGGACAGAGCAATCAGCCCCAGCATTTT.

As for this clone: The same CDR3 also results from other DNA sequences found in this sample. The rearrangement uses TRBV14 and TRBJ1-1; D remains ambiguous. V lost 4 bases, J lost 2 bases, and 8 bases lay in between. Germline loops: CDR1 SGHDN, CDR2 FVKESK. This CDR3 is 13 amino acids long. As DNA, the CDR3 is TGTGCCAGCAGCCCATTTCTCAACACTGAAGCTTTCTTT. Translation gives CASSPFLNTEAFF.

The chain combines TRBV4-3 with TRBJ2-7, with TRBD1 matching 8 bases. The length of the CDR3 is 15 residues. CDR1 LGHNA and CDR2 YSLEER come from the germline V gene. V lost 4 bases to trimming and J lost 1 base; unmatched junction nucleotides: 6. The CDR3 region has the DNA TGCGCCAGCAGCCCGCCCGGGACAGGTTCCTACGAGCAGTACTTC. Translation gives CASSPPGTGSYEQYF.

In DNA, the CDR3 is TGTGCCAGCAGCTCCCCAGGCCTGAGCACAGATACGCAGTATTTT. Amino acids: CASSSPGLSTDTQYF. The chain recombines TRBV5-4 with TRBJ2-3; D gene unclear. The V and J ends lost 3 bases and 0 bases respectively, with 11 bases between them. Germline V CDR1 and CDR2: SGHNT, YYREEE (reference sequence). CDR3 length: 15 residues.

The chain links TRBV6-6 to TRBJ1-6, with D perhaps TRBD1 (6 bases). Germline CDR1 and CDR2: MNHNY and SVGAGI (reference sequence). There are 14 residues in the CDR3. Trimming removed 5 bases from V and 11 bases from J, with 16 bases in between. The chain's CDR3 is CASSLQGKLTPLHF. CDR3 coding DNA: TGTGCCAGCAGTCTCCAGGGGAAATTGACACCCCTCCACTTT.